This entry lists 22 T cell receptor beta chains sequenced from one sample in a study of shared clonotypes between healthy human individuals. Measured with immunoSEQ multiplex PCR; TCRdb has only the in-frame clones, and not every one. Among some 630,000 clones listed, roughly 70% were seen once. The sample comprised memory CD4+ T cells sorted from blood. Subset: CD45RA-negative fraction. The receptors shown here come from a woman in her 30s in good health.

Details on this clone: The same CDR3 arises from other DNA sequences in this sample as well. The chain joins TRBV28 to TRBJ1-2, with unresolved D. CDR3 length equals 13 residues. V was clipped by 2 bases and J by 4 bases, with 8 bases between them. Per germline, CDR1 MDHEN and CDR2 SYDVKM. CDR3 DNA: TGTGCCAGCAGTTTACGGGGATCCTATGGCTACACCTTC. Protein sequence: CASSLRGSYGYTF.

V gene TRBV29-1 combines with J gene TRBJ2-4; 16 bases fit TRBD2. Germline assignment: CDR1 SQVTM and CDR2 ANQGSEA. This CDR3 contains 16 residues. V shed 4 bases and J 9 bases; nucleotides not matched to a gene: 9. The CDR3 loop reads CSVAEGTSGRAGIQYF. In DNA, the CDR3 is TGCAGCGTTGCTGAGGGGACTAGCGGGAGGGCGGGCATTCAGTACTTC.

This clone has just one count. The sample carries other DNA sequences with the same CDR3. The V and J genes are TRBV18 and TRBJ2-7, with 8 bases lining up with TRBD2. The CDR3 covers 14 residues. V was pared by 2 bases and J by 6 bases, with 6 bases of the junction left unmatched. Germline CDR1 is KGHSH and CDR2 is LQKENI. CDR3 loop: CASSPGTGGGEQYF. CDR3 coding DNA: TGTGCCAGCTCACCAGGGACGGGAGGGGGCGAGCAGTACTTC.

CDR3 in amino acids: CASSLRGREGGYEQYF. CDR3 sequence (DNA): TGCGCCAGCAGCTTGCGGGGGCGGGAGGGAGGCTACGAGCAGTACTTC. The chain uses TRBV5-1 and TRBJ2-7, with 9 nucleotides matching TRBD2. CDR3 size: 16 residues. Per the germline V gene, CDR1 is SGHRS and CDR2 is YFSETQ. J was trimmed by 3 bases and V by 1 base; bases with no gene match: 8.

In regard to this clone: Other DNA sequences in this sample translate to the same CDR3. This sequence joins TRBV11-2 and TRBJ1-1; D unclear. Germline CDR1 and CDR2: SGHAT and FQNNGV. There are 13 residues in the CDR3. The V gene lost 3 bases and the J gene lost 0 bases, with 5 bases spanning the gap. The CDR3 sequence is CASSFRLNTEAFF. CDR3 sequence (DNA): TGTGCCAGCAGCTTTCGGTTGAACACTGAAGCTTTCTTT.

The chain couples TRBV7-9 to TRBJ1-4; D unclear. The CDR3 contains 14 residues. Germline V gene sequence: CDR1 SEHNR, CDR2 FQNEAQ (reference sequence). V was clipped by 1 base and J by 8 bases, with 11 bases between them. DNA of the CDR3: TGTGCCAGCAGCTTAGTAGGTGGTCGCGAAAAACTGTTTTTT. The encoded protein is CASSLVGGREKLFF.

This clone was seen just once. This sequence joins TRBV2 and TRBJ2-5; TRBD2 might be the D (6 bases). CDR3 size: 12 residues. V was trimmed by 8 bases and J by 0 bases, leaving 7 bases between them. The germline gives CDR1 SNHLY, CDR2 FYNNEI. The CDR3 region is CASRTNQETQYF. The CDR3 DNA reads as TGTGCCAGCCGGACTAACCAAGAGACCCAGTACTTC.

The V gene is TRBV7-3, the J gene TRBJ1-1; 7 nucleotides match TRBD1. Germline lookup yields CDR1 SGHTA and CDR2 FQGTGA. The trim removed 5 bases at V and 5 bases at J, leaving 5 bases unmatched. This CDR3 spans 13 amino acids. DNA for the CDR3: TGTGCCAGCAGCCCGACAGGGTTGACTGAAGCTTTCTTT. It encodes CASSPTGLTEAFF. The whole variable domain, filled in from reference TRBV7-3 and TRBJ1-1, reads GAGVSQTPSNKVTEKGKYVELRCDPISGHTALYWYRQSLGQGPEFLIYFQGTGAADDSGLPNDRFFAVRPEGSVSTLKIQRTERGDSAVYLCASSPTGLTEAFFGQGTRLTVV.

This sequence joins TRBV19 and TRBJ1-4; D remains ambiguous. The V end lost 9 bases, the J end lost 0 bases, and 8 bases lay between the germline ends. The CDR3 has 13 residues. Germline assignment: CDR1 LNHDA and CDR2 SQIVND (reference sequence). This CDR3 reads CASRPATNEKLFF. The CDR3 DNA sequence: TGTGCCAGCCGACCGGCAACTAATGAAAAACTGTTTTTT.

The CDR3 DNA follows: TGTGCCAGCAGCTCCACTAACTCTCCTACGACCGGGGAGCTGTTTTTT. Protein: CASSSTNSPTTGELFF. The chain is built from TRBV7-9 and TRBJ2-2, with D unresolved. Per the germline V gene, CDR1 is SEHNR and CDR2 is FQNEAQ (reference sequence). This CDR3 comprises 16 residues. V lost 4 bases and J 5 bases, leaving 17 bases between the germline ends. Filled out from reference TRBV7-9 and TRBJ2-2, the complete variable domain reads DTGVSQNPRHKITKRGQNVTFRCDPISEHNRLYWYRQTLGQGPEFLTYFQNEAQLEKSRLLSDRFSAERPKGSFSTLEIQRTEQGDSAMYLCASSSTNSPTTGELFFGEGSRLTVL.

The V gene is TRBV5-1, the J gene TRBJ2-1, with D tentatively TRBD2 (5 bases). This CDR3 is 15 amino acids long. V was shortened by 0 bases and J by 10 bases, with 17 bases between the two germline ends. From germline, CDR1 is SGHRS and CDR2 YFSETQ. The CDR3 sequence is CASSLAVSGPGEQFF. CDR3 coding DNA: TGCGCCAGCAGCTTGGCCGTGTCTGGCCCGGGGGAGCAGTTCTTC.

V and J are TRBV21-1 and TRBJ2-7; the table assigns TRBD1, which was not confirmed against the DNA. TRBV21-1 is a pseudogene. The CDR3 sequence is 13 residues long. CDR3 sequence (DNA): TGTGCCAGCAGCGCCGACAGGGCTTACGAGCAGTACTTC. As protein: CASSADRAYEQYF.

The chain joins TRBV11-2 to TRBJ2-4; D might be TRBD1 or TRBD2, each matching 5 bases. This CDR3 comprises 18 residues. Germline V gene data show CDR1 as SGHAT and CDR2 as FQNNGV. Trimming took 0 bases from V and 0 from J, leaving 15 bases between them. The CDR3 here is CASSLDLEGRRAKNIQYF. The CDR3 bases are TGTGCCAGCAGCTTAGACCTTGAGGGACGGAGAGCCAAAAACATTCAGTACTTC.

V and J are TRBV2 and TRBJ1-1; D is perhaps TRBD1 (5 bases). Trimming shortened V by 8 bases and J by 3 bases, and 16 bases separated the two germline ends. This CDR3 is 14 amino acids long. Germline V CDR1 and CDR2: SNHLY, FYNNEI. CDR3 loop: CASVLGTPDTEAFF. DNA of the CDR3: TGTGCCAGCGTACTCGGGACGCCAGACACTGAAGCTTTCTTT. The entire variable domain, with the rest obtained from reference TRBV2 and TRBJ1-1, is as follows: EPEVTQTPSHQVTQMGQEVILRCVPISNHLYFYWYRQILGQKVEFLVSFYNNEISEKSEIFDDQFSVERPDGSNFTLKIRSTKLEDSAMYFCASVLGTPDTEAFFGQGTRLTVV.

This clone was detected many times. An end of the junction does not agree with germline; a read error may underlie this. The chain recombines TRBV5-8 with TRBJ2-7; D gene ambiguous. The length of the CDR3 is 11 residues. The V gene's germline CDR1 is SGHTS and CDR2 YDEGEE. For the CDR3, the DNA is TGCTTAAAGTTCCCCCCTTACGAGCAGTACTTC. This translates into CLKFPPYEQYF.

This clone was seen a handful of times. This chain connects TRBV6-9 to TRBJ2-7; 13 bases fit TRBD2. The V gene end was trimmed by 4 bases and the J gene end by 0 bases; junction bases not matched to a gene: 6. CDR3 size: 17 residues. Looked up from germline, CDR1 is MNHGY and CDR2 is SVAAGI. CDR3 sequence (DNA): TGTGCCAGCAGTTCCCCTCGGACTAGCGGGAGCTCCTACGAGCAGTACTTC. It translates to CASSSPRTSGSSYEQYF.

The rearrangement uses TRBV7-9 and TRBJ2-1; D is unclear. This CDR3 is 14 amino acids long. Germline lookup yields CDR1 SEHNR and CDR2 FQNEAQ (reference sequence). Between the trimmed V and J ends, which lost 5 bases and 8 bases, there was a span of 16 bases. CDR3 region: CASSGQTIRDEQFF. Written as DNA, the CDR3 is TGTGCCAGCAGCGGCCAAACTATCCGGGATGAGCAGTTCTTC. The full variable domain, completed using reference TRBV7-9 and TRBJ2-1, is DTGVSQNPRHKITKRGQNVTFRCDPISEHNRLYWYRQTLGQGPEFLTYFQNEAQLEKSRLLSDRFSAERPKGSFSTLEIQRTEQGDSAMYLCASSGQTIRDEQFFGPGTRLTVL.

V gene TRBV7-3 combines with J gene TRBJ2-3, with 11 bases matching TRBD2. The germline V gene has CDR1 SGHTA and CDR2 FQGTGA. The J segment lost 2 bases and the V segment lost 5 bases, leaving 6 bases of the junction unmatched. This CDR3 region has 16 residues. Here the CDR3 DNA reads TGTGCCAGCAGCAGCACTAGCGGGAGTTTCACAGATACGCAGTATTTT. It translates to CASSSTSGSFTDTQYF.

This clone was found once. The gene calls are TRBV5-1 and TRBJ1-1; D is ambiguous. V was cut by 4 bases and J by 1 base, with 8 bases left in between. Germline V gene data show CDR1 as SGHRS and CDR2 as YFSETQ. The CDR3 loop spans 13 amino acids. The CDR3 coding sequence is TGCGCCAGCAGCCGGCTAGAGAACACTGAAGCTTTCTTT. This sequence encodes CASSRLENTEAFF.

The chain couples TRBV14 to TRBJ2-7; 7 nucleotides align to TRBD1. Unmatched junction bases numbered 8, after V lost 6 bases and J lost 3 bases. Germline-derived CDR1 and CDR2 are SGHDN and FVKESK. There are 14 residues in the CDR3. The CDR3 protein is CASSIGQAFYEQYF. In DNA, the CDR3 is TGTGCCAGCAGTATTGGACAGGCTTTCTACGAGCAGTACTTC. The full variable domain, in which reference TRBV14 and TRBJ2-7 provide the parts outside the CDR3, is EAGVTQFPSHSVIEKGQTVTLRCDPISGHDNLYWYRRVMGKEIKFLLHFVKESKQDESGMPNNRFLAERTGGTYSTLKVQPAELEDSGVYFCASSIGQAFYEQYFGPGTRLTVT.

To note about this clone: Other DNA sequences from this sample encode an identical CDR3 as well. V is TRBV5-1 and J is TRBJ2-3; D is uncertain. Trimming shortened V by 0 bases and J by 1 base, and 6 bases separated the two germline ends. The germline V gene has CDR1 SGHRS and CDR2 YFSETQ. This CDR3 comprises 14 residues. The CDR3 DNA reads TGCGCCAGCAGCTTGGCGCAGGGCACAGATACGCAGTATTTT. Its protein is CASSLAQGTDTQYF. Full variable domain (rest looked up from reference TRBV5-1 and TRBJ2-3): KAGVTQTPRYLIKTRGQQVTLSCSPISGHRSVSWYQQTPGQGLQFLFEYFSETQRNKGNFPGRFSGRQFSNSRSEMNVSTLELGDSALYLCASSLAQGTDTQYFGPGTRLTVL.

V is TRBV11-1 and J is TRBJ2-6; 7 nucleotides agree with TRBD1. The V gene end was trimmed by 4 bases and the J gene end by 4 bases; junction bases not matched to a gene: 7. The CDR3 length is 16 residues. Germline CDR1 is SGHAT and CDR2 is FQDESV (reference sequence). The CDR3 loop reads CASSSTGAEGANVLTF. Here the CDR3 DNA reads TGTGCCAGCAGCTCCACAGGGGCTGAAGGGGCCAACGTCCTGACTTTC.